The 7 T cell receptor beta chains below all came from one sample that was sequenced in a study of blood T cell repertoires in COVID-19. Some clones are missing from TCRdb's copy, which holds only in-frame ones; the method was immunoSEQ multiplex PCR. The table shows approximately 110,000 clones, with 70% to 75% occurring only once. The material sequenced was peripheral blood. The receptors come from a man older than 75 with COVID-19, enrolled during active disease.

The CDR3 here is CASSLTGGGETQYF. DNA for the CDR3: TGTGCCAGCAGCCTGACAGGGGGAGGAGAGACCCAGTACTTC. V is TRBV5-6 and J is TRBJ2-5; 9 bases match TRBD1. The CDR3 contains 14 residues. J lost 4 bases, V lost 4 bases, and 5 bases had no gene match. Germline V CDR1 and CDR2: SGHDT, YYEEEE. Using reference TRBV5-6 and TRBJ2-5 for the parts outside the CDR3, the full variable domain is DAGVTQSPTHLIKTRGQQVTLRCSPKSGHDTVSWYQQALGQGPQFIFQYYEEEERQRGNFPDRFSGHQFPNYSSELNVNALLLGDSALYLCASSLTGGGETQYFGPGTRLLVL.

The chain uses TRBV10-3 and TRBJ1-2; 7 bases align to TRBD1. Trimming at V came to 4 bases and at J to 4 bases, leaving 3 bases not matched to a gene. This CDR3 spans 13 amino acids. Germline V gene sequence: CDR1 ENHRY, CDR2 SYGVKD. The CDR3 DNA reads as TGTGCCATCAGTGTGGAGGGGGCCTATGGCTACACCTTC. Protein product: CAISVEGAYGYTF.

This clone was observed a handful of times. The rearrangement links TRBV28 to TRBJ1-2, with 10 bases identical to TRBD1. With 11 bases clipped from V and 4 bases from J, the junction kept 10 bases outside the gene matches. The CDR3 length is 14 residues. Germline lookup yields CDR1 MDHEN and CDR2 SYDVKM. CDR3 sequence: CAHRRGTGAYGYTF. CDR3 DNA: TGTGCCCATCGTCGCGGGACAGGGGCCTATGGCTACACCTTC.

V usage is TRBV2 and J usage is TRBJ1-1, with TRBD1 as a possible D gene (6 bases). V lost 6 bases to trimming and J lost 3 bases, with 11 bases between them. CDR3 size: 13 residues. Germline V gives CDR1 SNHLY, CDR2 FYNNEI. CDR3 sequence: CASSHREYTEAFF. In DNA, the CDR3 is TGTGCCAGCAGCCACAGGGAGTACACTGAAGCTTTCTTT.

The V gene is TRBV28, the J gene TRBJ2-2; the D is unclear. V was pared by 6 bases and J by 1 base, with 6 bases between. This CDR3 contains 13 residues. Germline V gene lookup returns CDR1 MDHEN and CDR2 SYDVKM. CDR3 sequence reads: CASSPGNTGELFF. As DNA, the CDR3 is TGTGCCAGCAGCCCAGGGAACACCGGGGAGCTGTTTTTT.

The chain carries TRBV28 and TRBJ1-1, with D possibly being TRBD1 (5 bases). The germline CDR1 and CDR2 sequences are MDHEN and SYDVKM. V lost 6 bases and J 0 bases, leaving 17 bases between the germline ends. This CDR3 region has 16 residues. Here the CDR3 DNA reads TGTGCCAGCAGCGGAGACAGTAGCTTTATGAACACTGAAGCTTTCTTT. Translation gives CASSGDSSFMNTEAFF.

The chain uses TRBV28 and TRBJ2-7, with 16 nucleotides matching TRBD2. This CDR3 region has 18 residues. CDR1 is MDHEN, CDR2 SYDVKM, per germline. The V gene end was trimmed by 3 bases and the J gene end by 3 bases; junction bases not matched to a gene: 8. The CDR3 protein is CASSFPGTSGRAVYEQYF. The CDR3 nucleotides read TGTGCCAGCAGTTTCCCTGGGACTAGCGGGAGGGCCGTCTACGAGCAGTACTTC. Full variable domain (outside the CDR3, taken from reference TRBV28 and TRBJ2-7): DVKVTQSSRYLVKRTGEKVFLECVQDMDHENMFWYRQDPGLGLRLIYFSYDVKMKEKGDIPEGYSVSREKKERFSLILESASTNQTSMYLCASSFPGTSGRAVYEQYFGPGTRLTVT.